These 4 T cell receptor beta chains were sequenced from one sample in a study of CD8 T cells in ankylosing spondylitis. Using its own MiXCR run on the 5' RACE reads, TCRdb lists one record per CDR3 protein. Of around 250,000 distinct CDR3 sequences listed, about 10% are singletons. The sample comprised blood, either unsorted or a sorted T cell fraction (not recorded which). The receptors shown here come from a male donor with ankylosing spondylitis or in good health (not recorded which).

This chain links TRBV15 with TRBJ1-3; D unclear. V was shortened by 4 bases and J by 3 bases, with 13 bases between the two germline ends. The CDR3 is 15 amino acids. Germline-derived CDR1 and CDR2 are LNHNV and YYDKDF (reference sequence). The CDR3 loop reads CATSTDIYSGNTIYF. The CDR3 DNA sequence: TGTGCCACCAGCACAGACATCTATAGTGGAAACACCATATATTTT.

This clonotype occurred once. CDR3 in amino acids: CASSVGKGRYNEQFF. The CDR3 DNA reads as TGCGCCAGCAGCGTCGGTAAGGGACGGTACAATGAGCAGTTCTTC. The genes are TRBV5-1 and TRBJ2-1, with D perhaps matching TRBD1 or TRBD2 (5 bases each). The ends were cut back, 4 bases at V and 4 bases at J, with 15 bases in the middle. CDR3 length: 15 amino acids. Germline V gives CDR1 SGHRS, CDR2 YFSETQ.

CDR3 bases: TGTGCCAGCAGGAAGGGGACAGGGTACGGCTACACCTTC. It translates to CASRKGTGYGYTF. The V gene is TRBV6-6, the J gene TRBJ1-2, with 9 bases matching TRBD1. The CDR3 sequence is 13 residues long. Germline V gene sequence: CDR1 MNHNY, CDR2 SVGAGI (reference sequence). The ends lost 6 bases at V and 8 bases at J; junction bases unmatched: 7.

The table lists this clonotype with a few counts. V usage is TRBV6-1 and J usage is TRBJ2-2, with TRBD2 identical over 16 bases. The germline V gene has CDR1 MNHNS and CDR2 SASEGT. This CDR3 has 17 residues. With 6 bases clipped from V and 7 bases from J, the junction kept 8 bases outside the gene matches. CDR3 in DNA: TGTGCCAGCAGCCCGGGACTAGCGGGAGGGCCTCACGGGGAGCTGTTTTTT. Translating it yields CASSPGLAGGPHGELFF.